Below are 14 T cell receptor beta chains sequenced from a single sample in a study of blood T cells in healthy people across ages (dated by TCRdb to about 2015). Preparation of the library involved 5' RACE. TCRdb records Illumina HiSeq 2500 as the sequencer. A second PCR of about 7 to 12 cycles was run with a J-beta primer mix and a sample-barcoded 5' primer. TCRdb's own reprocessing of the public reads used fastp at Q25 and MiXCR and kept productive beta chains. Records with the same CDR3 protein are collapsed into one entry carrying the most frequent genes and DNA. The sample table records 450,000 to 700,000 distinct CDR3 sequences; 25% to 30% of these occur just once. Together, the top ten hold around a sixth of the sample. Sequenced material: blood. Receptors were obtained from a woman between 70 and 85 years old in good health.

The CDR3 DNA sequence: TGCGCCAGCAGCAGTACAGGGGATAAATATGAAAAACTGTTTTTT. It encodes CASSSTGDKYEKLFF. The rearrangement links TRBV5-1 to TRBJ1-4; TRBD1 aligns across 7 bases. Germline assignment: CDR1 SGHRS and CDR2 YFSETQ. Unmatched junction bases numbered 9, after V lost 4 bases and J lost 6 bases. The CDR3 consists of 15 residues.

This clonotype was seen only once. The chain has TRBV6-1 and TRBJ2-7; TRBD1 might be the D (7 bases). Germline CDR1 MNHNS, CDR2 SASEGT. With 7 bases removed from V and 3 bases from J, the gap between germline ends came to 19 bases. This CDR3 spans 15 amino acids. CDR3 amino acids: CASILRLQGGYEQYF. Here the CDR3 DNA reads TGTGCCAGCATCTTAAGACTGCAGGGGGGCTACGAGCAGTACTTC.

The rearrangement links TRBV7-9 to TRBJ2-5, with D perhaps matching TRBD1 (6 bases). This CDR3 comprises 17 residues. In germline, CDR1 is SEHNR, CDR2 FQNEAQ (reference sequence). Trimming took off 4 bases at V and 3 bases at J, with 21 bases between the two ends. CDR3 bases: TGTGCCAGCAGCTACTTCCTGTCAGGGGCATTAGAAGAGACCCAGTACTTC. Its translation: CASSYFLSGALEETQYF.

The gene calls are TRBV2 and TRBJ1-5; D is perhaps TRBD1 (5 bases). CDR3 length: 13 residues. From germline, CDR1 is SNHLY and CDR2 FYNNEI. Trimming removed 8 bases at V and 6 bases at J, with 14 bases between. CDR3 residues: CASGTAGGQPQHF. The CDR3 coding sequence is TGTGCCAGCGGTACGGCCGGGGGTCAGCCCCAGCATTTT.

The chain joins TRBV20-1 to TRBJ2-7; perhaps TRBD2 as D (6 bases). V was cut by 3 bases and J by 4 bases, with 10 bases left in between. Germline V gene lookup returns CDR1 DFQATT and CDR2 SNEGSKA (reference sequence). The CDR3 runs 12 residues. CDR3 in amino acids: CSASGRWYEQYF. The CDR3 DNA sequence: TGCAGTGCTAGCGGGAGATGGTACGAGCAGTACTTC.

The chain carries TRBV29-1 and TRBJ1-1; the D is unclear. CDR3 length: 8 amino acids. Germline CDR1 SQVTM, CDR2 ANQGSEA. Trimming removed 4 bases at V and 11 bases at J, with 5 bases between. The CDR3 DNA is TGCAGCGTTGGGCCCGCTTTCTTT. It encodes CSVGPAFF.

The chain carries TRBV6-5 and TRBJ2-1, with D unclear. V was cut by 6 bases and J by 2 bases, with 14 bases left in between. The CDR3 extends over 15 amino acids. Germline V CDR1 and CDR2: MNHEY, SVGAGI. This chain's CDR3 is CASSNRGQTYNEQFF. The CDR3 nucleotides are TGTGCCAGCAGCAATAGAGGTCAGACCTACAATGAGCAGTTCTTC.

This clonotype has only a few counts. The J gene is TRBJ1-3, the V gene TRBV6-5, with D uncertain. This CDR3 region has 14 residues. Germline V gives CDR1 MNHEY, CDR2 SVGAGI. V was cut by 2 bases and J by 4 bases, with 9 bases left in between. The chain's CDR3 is CASSYGMKGNTIYF. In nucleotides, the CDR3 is TGTGCCAGCAGTTACGGGATGAAAGGAAACACCATATATTTT.

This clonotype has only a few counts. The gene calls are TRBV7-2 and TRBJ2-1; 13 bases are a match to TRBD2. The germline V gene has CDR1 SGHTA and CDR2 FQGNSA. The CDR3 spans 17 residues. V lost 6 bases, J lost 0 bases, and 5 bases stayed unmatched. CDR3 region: CASRRTSGGSSYNEQFF. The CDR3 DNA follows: TGTGCCAGCAGAAGGACTAGCGGGGGAAGCTCCTACAATGAGCAGTTCTTC.

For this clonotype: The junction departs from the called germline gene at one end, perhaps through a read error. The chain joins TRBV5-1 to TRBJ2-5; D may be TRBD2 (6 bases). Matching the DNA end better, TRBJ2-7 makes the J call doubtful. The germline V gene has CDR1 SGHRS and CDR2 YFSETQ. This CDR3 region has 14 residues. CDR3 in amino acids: CAGRDNRAGNEQYF. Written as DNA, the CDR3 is TGCGCCGGCAGAGACAATCGGGCGGGAAACGAGCAGTACTTC.

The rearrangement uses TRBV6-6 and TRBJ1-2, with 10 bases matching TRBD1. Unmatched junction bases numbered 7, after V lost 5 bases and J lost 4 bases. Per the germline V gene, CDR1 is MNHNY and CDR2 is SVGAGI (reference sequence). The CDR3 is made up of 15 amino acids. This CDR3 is CASSAGTGAVYGYTF. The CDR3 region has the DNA TGTGCCAGCAGTGCCGGGACAGGGGCTGTCTATGGCTACACCTTC.

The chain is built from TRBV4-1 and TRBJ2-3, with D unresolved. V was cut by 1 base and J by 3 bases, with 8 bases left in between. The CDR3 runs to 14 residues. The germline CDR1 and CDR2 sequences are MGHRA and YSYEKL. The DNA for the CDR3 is TGCGCCAGCAGCCAAGCTGATGGAACAGATACGCAGTATTTT. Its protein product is CASSQADGTDTQYF.

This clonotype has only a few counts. In DNA form, the CDR3 reads TGTGCCTGGAGTGGGACAGGGGTTGGGGAGCTGTTTTTT. Protein sequence: CAWSGTGVGELFF. The chain links TRBV30 to TRBJ2-2; 9 positions agree with TRBD1. The CDR3 covers 13 residues. J lost 8 bases, V lost 1 base, and 2 bases had no gene match. Germline V CDR1 and CDR2: GTSNPN, SVGIG (reference sequence). The full variable domain, its missing parts supplied by reference TRBV30 and TRBJ2-2, is SQTIHQWPATLVQPVGSPLSLECTVEGTSNPNLYWYRQAAGRGLQLLFYSVGIGQISSEVPQNLSASRPQDRQFILSSKKLLLSDSGFYLCAWSGTGVGELFFGEGSRLTVL.

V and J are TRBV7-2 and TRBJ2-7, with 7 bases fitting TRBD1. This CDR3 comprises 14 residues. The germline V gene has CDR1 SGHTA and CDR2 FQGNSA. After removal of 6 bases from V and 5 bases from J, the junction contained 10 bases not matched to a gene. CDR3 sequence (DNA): TGTGCCAGCAGTCACAGGGGCCAAATGGACGAGCAGTACTTC. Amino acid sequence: CASSHRGQMDEQYF. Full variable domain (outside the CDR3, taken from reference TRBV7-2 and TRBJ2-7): GAGVSQSPSNKVTEKGKDVELRCDPISGHTALYWYRQSLGQGLEFLIYFQGNSAPDKSGLPSDRFSAERTGGSVSTLTIQRTQQEDSAVYLCASSHRGQMDEQYFGPGTRLTVT.